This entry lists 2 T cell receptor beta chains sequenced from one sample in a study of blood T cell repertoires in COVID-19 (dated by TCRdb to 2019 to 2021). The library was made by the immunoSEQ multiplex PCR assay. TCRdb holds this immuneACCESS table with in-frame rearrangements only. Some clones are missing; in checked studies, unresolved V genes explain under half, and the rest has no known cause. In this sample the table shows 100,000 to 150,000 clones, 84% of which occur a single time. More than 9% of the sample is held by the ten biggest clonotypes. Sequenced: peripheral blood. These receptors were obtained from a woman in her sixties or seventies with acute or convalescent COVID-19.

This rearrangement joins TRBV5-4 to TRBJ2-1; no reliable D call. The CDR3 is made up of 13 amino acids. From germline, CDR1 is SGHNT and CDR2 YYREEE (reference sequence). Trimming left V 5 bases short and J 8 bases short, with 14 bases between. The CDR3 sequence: CASSHEPADEQFF. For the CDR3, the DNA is TGTGCCAGCAGTCACGAGCCGGCGGATGAGCAGTTCTTC.

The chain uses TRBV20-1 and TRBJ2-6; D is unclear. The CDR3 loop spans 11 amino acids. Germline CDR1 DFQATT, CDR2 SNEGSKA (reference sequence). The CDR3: CGADRANVLTF. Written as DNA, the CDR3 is TGCGGAGCCGACCGGGCCAACGTCCTGACTTTC.